This is a list of T cell receptor beta chains from one sample in a study of blood T cell repertoires in COVID-19. Produced via immunoSEQ multiplex PCR; TCRdb's table is partial and in-frame only. Found here are 150,000 to 200,000 clones, roughly 79% of them singletons; the top ten hold around 12%. Sequencing used peripheral blood. The receptor set was obtained from a woman of 80 years or more with COVID-19, enrolled during active disease. The CDR3 runs from the conserved cysteine through the conserved F or W. Fields, in order: J gene, clone size, D gene, V gene, CDR3 protein, CDR3 DNA. A D gene is named only where the DNA matches it firmly. Clone size appears in some rows only: once, few, many, or a class for an expanded clone.

J: TRBJ2-3; size: NA; D: NA; V: TRBV24-1; CDR3: CATSDYTDRDITDTQYF; DNA: TGTGCCACCAGTGATTACACTGACCGGGACATCACAGATACGCAGTATTTT
J: TRBJ2-3; size: once; D: TRBD2; V: TRBV18; CDR3: CASSPTSGEDTQYF; DNA: TGTGCCAGCTCACCGACTAGCGGGGAAGATACGCAGTATTTT
J: TRBJ2-1; size: NA; D: TRBD2; V: TRBV9; CDR3: CASSVGREGPYNEQFF; DNA: TGTGCCAGCAGCGTGGGGCGGGAGGGCCCTTACAATGAGCAGTTCTTC
J: TRBJ2-1; size: once; D: NA; V: TRBV3-1/TRBV3-2; CDR3: CASSQGGAAYNEQFF; DNA: TGTGCCAGCAGCCAGGGGGGGGCCGCCTACAATGAGCAGTTCTTC
J: TRBJ1-4; size: NA; D: TRBD1; V: TRBV7-9; CDR3: CASERTGNEKLFF; DNA: TGTGCCAGCGAACGGACAGGGAATGAAAAACTGTTTTTT
J: TRBJ1-2; size: NA; D: TRBD1; V: TRBV5-1; CDR3: CASSLPQGTANYGYTF; DNA: TGCGCCAGCAGCTTGCCCCAGGGGACAGCTAACTATGGCTACACCTTC
J: TRBJ1-6; size: NA; D: TRBD1; V: TRBV5-6; CDR3: CASSSAGTGILPLHF; DNA: TGTGCCAGCAGCTCGGCCGGGACAGGGATCTTACCCCTCCACTTT
J: TRBJ2-3; size: NA; D: NA; V: TRBV7-2; CDR3: CASSLVGSGSTDTQYF; DNA: TGTGCCAGCAGCTTAGTCGGTAGCGGAAGCACAGATACGCAGTATTTT
J: TRBJ2-3; size: NA; D: NA; V: TRBV27; CDR3: CASSFLPAGGTDTQYF; DNA: TGTGCCAGCAGTTTTCTGCCGGCTGGAGGCACAGATACGCAGTATTTT
J: TRBJ1-2; size: NA; D: TRBD1; V: TRBV5-1; CDR3: CASSWGQGARGYTF; DNA: TGCGCCAGCAGCTGGGGACAGGGGGCAAGGGGCTACACCTTC
J: TRBJ2-5; size: NA; D: TRBD2; V: TRBV3-1/TRBV3-2; CDR3: CASSQESLAGGQETQYF; DNA: TGTGCCAGCAGCCAAGAAAGCCTAGCGGGGGGTCAAGAGACCCAGTACTTC
J: TRBJ2-7; size: NA; D: TRBD1; V: TRBV24-1; CDR3: CATRDRDTYEQYF; DNA: TGTGCCACCAGAGACAGGGATACCTACGAGCAGTACTTC
J: TRBJ2-3; size: NA; D: NA; V: TRBV4-3; CDR3: CASSQDGTQVNTDTQYF; DNA: TGCGCCAGCAGCCAAGATGGCACACAGGTCAACACAGATACGCAGTATTTT
J: TRBJ2-2; size: NA; D: TRBD1; V: TRBV2; CDR3: CASSIGQGNTGELFF; DNA: TGTGCCAGCAGTATCGGACAGGGTAACACCGGGGAGCTGTTTTTT
J: TRBJ1-1; size: NA; D: NA; V: TRBV10-3; CDR3: CAISESIGDTEAFF; DNA: TGTGCCATCAGTGAGTCGATAGGGGACACTGAAGCTTTCTTT
J: TRBJ2-5; size: few; D: TRBD1; V: TRBV19; CDR3: CASSTTGGYTQYF; DNA: TGTGCCAGTAGTACTACAGGGGGGTATACCCAGTACTTC